This TCR beta chain was retrieved from a study of blood T cell repertoires in COVID-19. The cohort comprised adults aged roughly 18 to 95 years residing in 20 to 25 US areas. With V trimmed by 4 bases and J by 6 bases, 4 bases remained unmatched. Germline-derived CDR1 and CDR2 are ENHRY and SYGVKD. The CDR3 totals 15 residues. The table came from immunoSEQ multiplex PCR; TCRdb's copy has only in-frame clones and leaves some out. The profile covers approximately 300,000 clones, with around 86% appearing a single time and about 10% taken by the ten largest. This chain links TRBV10-3 with TRBJ2-1, with 12 bases matching TRBD2. The clonotype was recovered from a woman between 18 and 29 years old who had recovered from COVID-19. What was sequenced was PBMCs or T cells enriched from blood (not recorded which). The CDR3 region is CAISGLAGAGNEQFF. CDR3 bases: TGTGCCATCAGTGGACTAGCGGGGGCTGGCAATGAGCAGTTCTTC.